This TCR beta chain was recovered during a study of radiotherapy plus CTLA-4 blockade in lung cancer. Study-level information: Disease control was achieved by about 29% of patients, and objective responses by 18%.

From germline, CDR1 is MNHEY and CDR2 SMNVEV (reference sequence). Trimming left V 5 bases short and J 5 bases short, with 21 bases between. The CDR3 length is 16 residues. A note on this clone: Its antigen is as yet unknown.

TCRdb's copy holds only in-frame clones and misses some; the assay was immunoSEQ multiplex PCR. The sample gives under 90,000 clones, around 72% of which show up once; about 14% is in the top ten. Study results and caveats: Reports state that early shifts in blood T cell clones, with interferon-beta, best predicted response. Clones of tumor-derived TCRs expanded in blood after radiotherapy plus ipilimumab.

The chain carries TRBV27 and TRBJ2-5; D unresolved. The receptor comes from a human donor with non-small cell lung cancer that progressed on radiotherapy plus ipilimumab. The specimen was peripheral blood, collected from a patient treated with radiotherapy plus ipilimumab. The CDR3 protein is CASSAYRAPLRETQYF. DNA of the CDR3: TGTGCCAGCAGTGCGTATCGGGCCCCCCTGAGGGAGACCCAGTACTTC.